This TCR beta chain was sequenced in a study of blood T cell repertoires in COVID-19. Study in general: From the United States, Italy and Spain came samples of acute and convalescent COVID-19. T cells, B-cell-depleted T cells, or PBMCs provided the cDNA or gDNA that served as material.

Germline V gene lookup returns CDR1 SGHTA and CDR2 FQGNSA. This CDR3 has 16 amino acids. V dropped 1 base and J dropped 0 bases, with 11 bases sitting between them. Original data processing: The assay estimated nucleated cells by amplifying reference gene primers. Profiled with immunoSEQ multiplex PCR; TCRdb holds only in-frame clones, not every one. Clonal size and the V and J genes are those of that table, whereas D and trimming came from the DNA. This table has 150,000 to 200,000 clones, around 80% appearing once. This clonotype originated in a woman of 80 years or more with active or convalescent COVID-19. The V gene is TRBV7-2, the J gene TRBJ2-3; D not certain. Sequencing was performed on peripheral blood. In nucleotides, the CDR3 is TGTGCCAGCAGCTTAGTCGGCAGCGTGAGCACAGATACGCAGTATTTT. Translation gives CASSLVGSVSTDTQYF. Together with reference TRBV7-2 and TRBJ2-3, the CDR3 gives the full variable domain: GAGVSQSPSNKVTEKGKDVELRCDPISGHTALYWYRQSLGQGLEFLIYFQGNSAPDKSGLPSDRFSAERTGGSVSTLTIQRTQQEDSAVYLCASSLVGSVSTDTQYFGPGTRLTVL.